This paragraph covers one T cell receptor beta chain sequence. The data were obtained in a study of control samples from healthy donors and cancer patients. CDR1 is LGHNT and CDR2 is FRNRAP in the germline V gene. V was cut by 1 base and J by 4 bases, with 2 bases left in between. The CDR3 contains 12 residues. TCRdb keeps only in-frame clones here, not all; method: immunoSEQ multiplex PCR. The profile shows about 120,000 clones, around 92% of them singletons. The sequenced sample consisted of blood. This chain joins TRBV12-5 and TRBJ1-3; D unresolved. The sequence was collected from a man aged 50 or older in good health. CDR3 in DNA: TGTGCTAGTGGTTTGGAAGGAAACACCATATATTTT. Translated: CASGLEGNTIYF. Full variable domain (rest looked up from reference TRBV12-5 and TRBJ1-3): DARVTQTPRHKVTEMGQEVTMRCQPILGHNTVFWYRQTMMQGLELLAYFRNRAPLDDSGMPKDRFSAEMPDATLATLKIQPSEPRDSAVYFCASGLEGNTIYFGEGSWLTVV.